Below are 5 T cell receptor beta chains sequenced from a single sample in a study of blood T cell repertoires in COVID-19. The table came from immunoSEQ multiplex PCR; TCRdb's copy has only in-frame clones and leaves some out. The sample carries 75,000 to 85,000 clones, roughly four fifths recorded once. The sequencing sample was made of peripheral blood. Receptors were obtained from a human donor in a cohort sampled during active COVID-19.

The gene calls are TRBV5-1 and TRBJ1-2, with no clear D. The germline V gene encodes CDR1 SGHRS and CDR2 YFSETQ. The CDR3 sequence is 15 residues long. Deletions cut 1 base from V and 1 base from J, with 11 bases between. The CDR3: CASSLSGPVNYGYTF. The CDR3 DNA reads TGCGCCAGCAGCTTGTCCGGTCCCGTTAACTATGGCTACACCTTC.

This rearrangement joins TRBV7-2 to TRBJ1-5; 7 nucleotides line up with TRBD1. V shed 3 bases, J shed 2 bases, and the junction held 4 bases outside the gene matches. This CDR3 contains 15 residues. CDR1 is SGHTA, CDR2 FQGNSA, per germline. CDR3 residues: CASSLTGSGNQPQHF. The CDR3 DNA reads as TGTGCCAGCAGCTTGACAGGGTCTGGCAATCAGCCCCAGCATTTT.

In this sample, this clone turned up once. V gene TRBV18 combines with J gene TRBJ2-7; D is perhaps TRBD2 (5 bases). V was clipped by 3 bases and J by 6 bases, with 15 bases between them. Germline CDR1 is KGHSH and CDR2 is LQKENI. The CDR3 has 14 amino acids. The DNA for the CDR3 is TGTGCCAGCTCACCGGGATTAGCGTGGGTCGAGCAGTACTTC. Translating gives CASSPGLAWVEQYF.

The J gene is TRBJ1-6, the V gene TRBV11-2; D is possibly TRBD1 (5 bases). Per germline, CDR1 SGHAT and CDR2 FQNNGV. The CDR3 is made up of 15 amino acids. V gave up 4 bases and J gave up 7 bases, with 14 bases separating them. DNA of the CDR3: TGTGCCAGCAGCTCACGGGCAGGGCAGAATTCACCCCTCCACTTT. Its translation: CASSSRAGQNSPLHF.

Only a few counts were recorded for this clone. The chain is built from TRBV18 and TRBJ2-1, with 9 positions matching TRBD2. The junction had 6 bases not matched to a gene; V was cut back by 2 bases and J by 4 bases. CDR3 length: 16 residues. Germline CDR1 reads KGHSH; CDR2 reads LQKENI. The CDR3 nucleotides read TGTGCCAGCTCACCAAGGTCGGCGGGGGGGTACAATGAGCAGTTCTTC. It specifies CASSPRSAGGYNEQFF.